The clone carrying this T cell receptor (beta chain) has only a few counts. Its target is unknown. These data are taken from a study of STAT5B mutations in CD4+ large granular lymphocyte leukemia. Study-level findings and limits: Without HLA matching, higher CD4+ than CD8+ T-LGLL clonality could reflect small sample size. Patient CD4-sorted repertoires looked more clonal than healthy CD4+ repertoires, even without putative leukemic clones. 8/27 top patient clones versus 2/35 control clones were TRBV06-family.

V gave up 3 bases and J gave up 6 bases, with 18 bases separating them. Germline lookup yields CDR1 ENHRY and CDR2 SYGVKD. This CDR3 comprises 17 residues. The survey-level immunoSEQ assay was used. TCRdb's table, derived via immunoSEQ multiplex PCR, lists solely in-frame clones and lacks some. The sample consists of more than 25,000 clones, approximately 79% of them appearing once. The clonotype was recovered from a human donor in good health. The V call is TRBV10-3, the J call TRBJ1-6, with a possible D match to TRBD1 (5 bases). Material for sequencing was CD4+ T cells from blood buffy coats. CDR3 nucleotide sequence: TGTGCCATCAGTGACGGCTCAATCAGGGAGCCTAATTCACCCCTCCACTTT. Amino acids: CAISDGSIREPNSPLHF.